This TCR beta chain was found in a study of blood T cell repertoires in COVID-19. Study-wide background: From the United States, Italy and Spain came samples of acute and convalescent COVID-19. PBMCs, B-cell-depleted T cells, or T cells provided the cDNA or gDNA that made up the material.

Per the study methods: From reference gene primer amplification, estimates of nucleated cell counts were derived. Method: immunoSEQ multiplex PCR; TCRdb's copy keeps in-frame clones and lacks some. For V, J and clone size, that table is used; D and trimming come from the DNA. Here the sample spans roughly 380,000 clones, 85% being singletons. The V gene end was trimmed by 5 bases and the J gene end by 3 bases; junction bases not matched to a gene: 6. The CDR3 has 16 amino acids. Germline loops: CDR1 KGHDR, CDR2 SFDVKD. The receptor's source is a woman between 18 and 29 years old with acute or convalescent COVID-19. The sample taken for sequencing was peripheral blood. The chain carries TRBV24-1 and TRBJ2-3, with 11 bases identical to TRBD1. The CDR3 is CATSVSGTGGTDTQYF. The CDR3 DNA is TGTGCCACCAGTGTCTCAGGGACAGGGGGTACAGATACGCAGTATTTT.